Presented here are 15 T cell receptor beta chains from one specimen sequenced in a study of blood T cells in healthy people across ages. A second PCR of roughly 6 to 12 cycles used a sample-barcoded 5' primer and a J-beta primer mix. From the 5' RACE reads, TCRdb called clonotypes with MiXCR, one entry per CDR3 protein. The sample includes 600,000 to 850,000 distinct CDR3 sequences, approximately 39% of them seen just once. Sequences were obtained from blood. These receptors all come from a woman aged 60 to 75 in good health.

Notes on this clonotype: The germline gene is not matched at one end of the junction; a read error may be the cause. The chain combines TRBV11-2 with TRBJ1-6; 10 nucleotides align to TRBD1. Per the germline V gene, CDR1 is SGHAT and CDR2 is FQNNGV. CDR3 size: 13 residues. CDR3 sequence: CASGGQGDSPIHF. CDR3 DNA: TGTGCCAGCGGAGGACAGGGGGATTCACCCATCCACTTT.

The chain employs TRBV27 and TRBJ2-7; D gene unclear. The CDR3 is 16 residues long. The ends were cut back, 6 bases at V and 3 bases at J, with 21 bases in the middle. CDR1 is MNHEY and CDR2 is SMNVEV in the germline V gene (reference sequence). The CDR3 here is CASRYHDHGAGYEQYF. CDR3 nucleotide sequence: TGTGCCAGCAGATATCACGACCATGGAGCTGGCTACGAGCAGTACTTC.

The sample holds a few counts of this clonotype. This chain uses TRBV20-1 with TRBJ1-2; TRBD1 matches at 7 bases. The J segment lost 2 bases and the V segment lost 0 bases, leaving 6 bases of the junction unmatched. The germline V gene encodes CDR1 DFQATT and CDR2 SNEGSKA (reference sequence). The CDR3 sequence is 15 residues long. CDR3 protein: CSARDRGQSNYGYTF. Here the CDR3 DNA reads TGCAGTGCTAGAGATAGGGGACAGAGCAACTATGGCTACACCTTC.

This clonotype was seen a handful of times. The V call is TRBV25-1, the J call TRBJ2-3; D is undetermined. Germline V CDR1 and CDR2: MGHDK, SYGVNS. The CDR3 covers 15 residues. V was clipped by 4 bases and J by 5 bases, with 16 bases between them. The DNA for the CDR3 is TGTGCCAGCAGTGTTGGTGGGCCGATAGGAGATACGCAGTATTTT. Protein sequence: CASSVGGPIGDTQYF.

This clonotype turned up a few times. V is TRBV9 and J is TRBJ2-3; unclear D gene. This CDR3 spans 16 amino acids. V dropped 4 bases and J dropped 0 bases, with 15 bases sitting between them. Germline loops: CDR1 SGDLS, CDR2 YYNGEE. The CDR3 sequence: CASSPAQSTSTDTQYF. For the CDR3, the DNA is TGTGCCAGCAGCCCCGCCCAGTCCACTAGCACAGATACGCAGTATTTT.

About this clonotype itself: A junction boundary mismatches the germline segment, possibly from a read error. CDR3 region: CASSLYGGAGADVLTF. Here the CDR3 DNA reads TGTGCCAGCAGCTTGTATGGGGGTGCCGGGGCCGACGTCCTGACTTTC. The chain uses TRBV5-6 and TRBJ2-6; D may correspond to TRBD1 or TRBD2 (5 bases each). CDR3 length: 16 amino acids. The V gene's germline CDR1 is SGHDT and CDR2 YYEEEE.

V usage is TRBV28 and J usage is TRBJ2-7; TRBD2 might be the D (6 bases). The V gene lost 11 bases and the J gene lost 5 bases, with 16 bases spanning the gap. CDR3 length: 12 amino acids. Germline CDR1 is MDHEN and CDR2 is SYDVKM. The CDR3 region is CALNGSSNEQYF. CDR3 nucleotide sequence: TGTGCCCTTAACGGGAGTTCCAACGAGCAGTACTTC.

The chain links TRBV7-2 to TRBJ2-2, with 9 positions matching TRBD2. Germline V gene data show CDR1 as SGHTA and CDR2 as FQGNSA. The CDR3 contains 15 residues. V gave up 5 bases and J gave up 3 bases; unmatched junction bases: 4. The CDR3 coding sequence is TGTGCCAGCAGCGGTAGCGGGGGAGACACCGGGGAGCTGTTTTTT. Its protein product is CASSGSGGDTGELFF.

This clonotype has a count of ten or more. V and J are TRBV5-1 and TRBJ2-3; 8 nucleotides align to TRBD1. Germline values: CDR1 SGHRS, CDR2 YFSETQ. V shed 3 bases and J 4 bases; nucleotides not matched to a gene: 7. This CDR3 is 15 amino acids long. The CDR3 is CASSSPTGEADTQYF. The CDR3 nucleotides read TGCGCCAGCAGCTCGCCGACAGGGGAGGCAGATACGCAGTATTTT.

This clonotype was detected ten times or more. The chain recombines TRBV7-9 with TRBJ2-5, with 13 bases fitting TRBD2. The germline gives CDR1 SEHNR, CDR2 FQNEAQ (reference sequence). The CDR3 sequence is 19 residues long. Germline trimming cut 4 bases from V and 5 bases from J; bases unmatched to any gene: 16. The CDR3 loop is CASSSSDLQPTSGRETQYF. In DNA, the CDR3 is TGTGCCAGCAGCTCCTCTGATTTACAACCGACTAGCGGGAGGGAGACCCAGTACTTC.

The chain carries TRBV12-3 or TRBV12-4 and TRBJ1-1; D remains ambiguous. V was shortened by 5 bases and J by 1 base, with 11 bases between the two germline ends. There are 14 residues in the CDR3. Here the CDR3 reads CASSLRQENTEAFF. Here the CDR3 DNA reads TGTGCCAGCAGTCTGAGGCAAGAGAACACTGAAGCTTTCTTT.

The V call is TRBV10-3, the J call TRBJ1-2; TRBD1 aligns across 11 bases. The CDR3 extends over 15 amino acids. Germline CDR1 ENHRY, CDR2 SYGVKD. Losses at the gene ends were 6 bases for V and 4 bases for J; bases not matched to a gene: 7. In DNA form, the CDR3 reads TGTGCCATCAGGGAGGGACAGGGGGTGGTCTATGGCTACACCTTC. Its translation: CAIREGQGVVYGYTF.

This clonotype turned up a few times. The chain has TRBV5-1 and TRBJ1-1; D perhaps matches TRBD1 (6 bases). Deletions cut 7 bases from V and 12 bases from J, with 19 bases between. CDR1 is SGHRS, CDR2 YFSETQ, per germline. The CDR3 sequence is 12 residues long. The CDR3 DNA reads as TGCGCCAGCTCTTCTCCAGGGGCGCGGACTTTCTTT. Its protein is CASSSPGARTFF.

The chain combines TRBV7-2 with TRBJ2-3; 14 positions agree with TRBD2. The CDR3 runs 18 residues. Losses at the gene ends were 1 base for V and 4 bases for J; bases not matched to a gene: 7. The V gene's germline CDR1 is SGHTA and CDR2 FQGNSA. CDR3 protein: CASSLVGGTSGGADTQYF. In DNA form, the CDR3 reads TGTGCCAGCAGCTTAGTAGGGGGGACTAGCGGGGGTGCAGATACGCAGTATTTT.

This clonotype was found a few times. The junction shows a germline mismatch at one end, possibly a read error. The J gene is TRBJ2-5, the V gene TRBV14; D is ambiguous. The DNA end lines up better with TRBJ2-7; the J call may be wrong. The CDR3 has 14 residues. CDR1 is SGHDN, CDR2 FVKESK, per germline. The CDR3 DNA reads TGTGCCAGCAGCGAAGAGAACTGGCCGTACGAGCAGTACTTC. Residues: CASSEENWPYEQYF.